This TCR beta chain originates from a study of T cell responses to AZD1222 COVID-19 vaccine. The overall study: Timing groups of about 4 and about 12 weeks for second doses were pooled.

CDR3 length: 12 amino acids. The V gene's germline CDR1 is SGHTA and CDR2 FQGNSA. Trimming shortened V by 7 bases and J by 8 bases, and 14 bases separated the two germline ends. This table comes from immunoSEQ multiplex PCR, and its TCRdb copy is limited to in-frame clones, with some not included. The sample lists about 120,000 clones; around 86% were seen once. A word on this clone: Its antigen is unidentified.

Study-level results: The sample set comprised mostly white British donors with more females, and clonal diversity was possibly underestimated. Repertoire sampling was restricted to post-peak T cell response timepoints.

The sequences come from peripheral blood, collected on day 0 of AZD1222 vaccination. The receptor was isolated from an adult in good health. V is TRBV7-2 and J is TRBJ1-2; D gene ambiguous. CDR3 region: CASTHDTLGYTF. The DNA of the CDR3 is TGTGCCAGCACCCACGACACGTTGGGCTACACCTTC.